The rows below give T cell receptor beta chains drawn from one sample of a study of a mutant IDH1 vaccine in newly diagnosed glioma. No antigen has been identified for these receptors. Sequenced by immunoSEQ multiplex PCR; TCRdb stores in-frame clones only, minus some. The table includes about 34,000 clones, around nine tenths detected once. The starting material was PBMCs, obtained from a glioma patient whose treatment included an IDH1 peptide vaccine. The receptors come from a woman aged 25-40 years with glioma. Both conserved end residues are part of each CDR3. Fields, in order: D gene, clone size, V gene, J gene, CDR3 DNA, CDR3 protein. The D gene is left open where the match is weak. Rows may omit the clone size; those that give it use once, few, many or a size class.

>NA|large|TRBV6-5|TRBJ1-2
TGTGCCAGCAGCACGGGGGGAGACGGCTACACCTTC
CASSTGGDGYTF
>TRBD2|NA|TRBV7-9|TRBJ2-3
TGTGCCAGCAGCCCAGGGACTAGCAGCACAGATACGCAGTATTTT
CASSPGTSSTDTQYF
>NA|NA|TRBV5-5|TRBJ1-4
TGTGCCAGCAGCTTGCTGCAATCAACTAATGAAAAACTGTTTTTT
CASSLLQSTNEKLFF
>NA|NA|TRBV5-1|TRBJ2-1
TGCGCCAGCCAAATGGGAAGCTCCTACAATGAGCAGTTCTTC
CASQMGSSYNEQFF
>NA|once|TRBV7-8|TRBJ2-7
TGTGCCAGCAGCTTAGTTGGCAGCTCCTACGAGCAGTACTTC
CASSLVGSSYEQYF
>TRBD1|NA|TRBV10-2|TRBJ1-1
TGCGCCAGCAGTGATACAGGGGGCGCAGGAGGTTGGCACACTGAAGCTTTCTTT
CASSDTGGAGGWHTEAFF
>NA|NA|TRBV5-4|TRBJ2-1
TGTGCCAGCAGCTGGGGCGAGCGGCCGAACTCCTACAATGAGCAGTTCTTC
CASSWGERPNSYNEQFF
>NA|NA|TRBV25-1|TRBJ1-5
TGTGCCAGCAGTGAATCCGCAGGGGAGTATCAGCCCCAGCATTTT
CASSESAGEYQPQHF
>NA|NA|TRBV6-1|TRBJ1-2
TGTGCCAGCAGTGTTAGGTCGCGTAGCAGTAACTATGGCTACACCTTC
CASSVRSRSSNYGYTF
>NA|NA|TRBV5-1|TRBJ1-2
TGCGCCAGCAGCTTGGAGGGACAAGTCTATGGCTACACCTTC
CASSLEGQVYGYTF
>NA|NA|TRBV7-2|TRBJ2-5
TGTGCCAGCAGCTTAGCCCGGCGCCAAGAGACCCAGTACTTC
CASSLARRQETQYF
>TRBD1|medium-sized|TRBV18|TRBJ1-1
TGTGCCAGCTCCTACAGGGGGAACACTGAAGCTTTCTTT
CASSYRGNTEAFF
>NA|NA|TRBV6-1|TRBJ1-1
TGTGCCAGCAGTCCTAGGGCGGGCACTGAAGCTTTCTTT
CASSPRAGTEAFF
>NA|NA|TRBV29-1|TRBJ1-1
TGCAGCGTTGGATCGAGGCTCATGAACACTGAAGCTTTCTTT
CSVGSRLMNTEAFF
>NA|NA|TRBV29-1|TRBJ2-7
TGCAGCGTGGGGGGGGCATCCTACGAGCAGTACTTC
CSVGGASYEQYF
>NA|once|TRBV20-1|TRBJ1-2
TGCAGTGCAATCCTGAGGGGCGGCTACACCTTC
CSAILRGGYTF
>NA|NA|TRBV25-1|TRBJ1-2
TGTGCCAGTACGTCCGGGACCTTCGGGGGCTACACCTTC
CASTSGTFGGYTF
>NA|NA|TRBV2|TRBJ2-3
TGTGCCAGCAGTGGCTTCCCTGGGGGATGGGATACGCAGTATTTT
CASSGFPGGWDTQYF
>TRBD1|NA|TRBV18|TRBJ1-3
TGTGCCAGCTCACCACCGGGCACAGGGGGTACGGGAAACACCATATATTTT
CASSPPGTGGTGNTIYF
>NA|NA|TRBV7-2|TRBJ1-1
TGTGCCAGCAGGCGAAACACTGAAGCTTTCTTT
CASRRNTEAFF
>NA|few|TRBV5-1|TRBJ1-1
TGCGCCAGCAGACCGGGGGGCGCGAACACTGAAGCTTTCTTT
CASRPGGANTEAFF
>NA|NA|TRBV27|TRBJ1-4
TGTGCCAGCAGTTTCCGGGGGAGTGAAAAACTGTTTTTT
CASSFRGSEKLFF
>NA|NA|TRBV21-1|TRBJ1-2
TGTGCCAGCTCAGACAGGGAAGCAGGTGGCTACACCTTC
CASSDREAGGYTF
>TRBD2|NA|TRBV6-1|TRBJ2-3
TGTGCCAGCTCTAGCGGGGATGGTACAGATACGCAGTATTTT
CASSSGDGTDTQYF
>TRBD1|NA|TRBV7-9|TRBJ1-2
TGTGCCAGCAGCCAGGGGCGGGACAGGGTACGGGGCTACACCTTC
CASSQGRDRVRGYTF
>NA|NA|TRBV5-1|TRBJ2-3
TGCGCCAGCAGCTTATTCACAGATACGCAGTATTTT
CASSLFTDTQYF
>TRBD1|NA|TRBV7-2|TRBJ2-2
TGTGCCAGCAGCTCGGGACAGGGGGACGGGGAGCTGTTTTTT
CASSSGQGDGELFF
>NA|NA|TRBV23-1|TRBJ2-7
TGCGCCAGCAGTTACAACAGGGTGGCCCAGGATTCATCCTCCTACGAGCAGTACTTC
CASSYNRVAQDSSSYEQYF